These 11 T cell receptor beta chains came from one sample sequenced in a study of CD8 T cells in ankylosing spondylitis. MiXCR, run by TCRdb on the 5' RACE reads, gives a single entry per CDR3 protein. The sample has about 360,000 distinct CDR3 sequences; approximately 15% are singletons. Sequencing was performed on blood, either unsorted or a sorted T cell fraction (not recorded which). These receptors were taken from a male donor with ankylosing spondylitis or in good health (not recorded which).

The gene calls are TRBV11-1 and TRBJ2-3, with D uncertain. Trimming stripped 8 bases from V and 1 base from J, with 19 bases between. The germline gives CDR1 SGHAT, CDR2 FQDESV (reference sequence). This CDR3 comprises 16 residues. The CDR3 protein is CASGSGANRGTDTQYF. DNA of the CDR3: TGTGCCAGCGGGTCAGGAGCAAATCGGGGCACAGATACGCAGTATTTT.

This clonotype has only a few counts. The chain employs TRBV29-1 and TRBJ2-3, with 7 bases matching TRBD2. CDR1 is SQVTM and CDR2 is ANQGSEA in the germline V gene. After removal of 7 bases from V and 1 base from J, the junction contained 2 bases not matched to a gene. This CDR3 is 12 amino acids long. CDR3 in amino acids: CSAGGGTDTQYF. CDR3 nucleotides: TGCAGCGCGGGAGGTGGCACAGATACGCAGTATTTT.

This clonotype appeared a few times. The chain recombines TRBV28 with TRBJ2-5; TRBD2 aligns across 7 bases. The V gene end was trimmed by 3 bases and the J gene end by 5 bases; junction bases not matched to a gene: 9. The length of the CDR3 is 15 residues. CDR1 and CDR2 from the germline V gene are MDHEN and SYDVKM. The CDR3 sequence: CASSLGGDPSETQYF. The CDR3 DNA is TGTGCCAGCAGTTTGGGAGGGGATCCCTCCGAGACCCAGTACTTC. The whole variable domain, remainder taken from reference TRBV28 and TRBJ2-5, is DVKVTQSSRYLVKRTGEKVFLECVQDMDHENMFWYRQDPGLGLRLIYFSYDVKMKEKGDIPEGYSVSREKKERFSLILESASTNQTSMYLCASSLGGDPSETQYFGPGTRLLVL.

The chain uses TRBV5-1 and TRBJ1-2; D might be TRBD1 (5 bases). The CDR3 consists of 13 residues. V lost 3 bases to trimming and J lost 1 base, with 7 bases between them. The V gene's germline CDR1 is SGHRS and CDR2 YFSETQ. As DNA, the CDR3 is TGCGCCAGCAGCTGGGACGGTAACTATGGCTACACCTTC. Protein product: CASSWDGNYGYTF.

The J gene is TRBJ1-4, the V gene TRBV4-2; D gene uncertain. Germline V gene sequence: CDR1 LGHNA, CDR2 YNFKEQ. Trimming removed 0 bases at V and 5 bases at J, with 4 bases between. This CDR3 is built from 13 residues. The DNA of the CDR3 is TGTGCCAGCAGCCAAGAGTTGAATGAAAAACTGTTTTTT. Protein sequence: CASSQELNEKLFF.

The chain uses TRBV5-1 and TRBJ2-7; TRBD2 agrees at 7 bases. V gave up 0 bases and J gave up 0 bases; unmatched junction bases: 6. Germline loops: CDR1 SGHRS, CDR2 YFSETQ. The CDR3 covers 16 residues. The CDR3 sequence: CASSLEGRGSSYEQYF. The CDR3 bases are TGCGCCAGCAGCTTGGAGGGGCGGGGGAGCTCCTACGAGCAGTACTTC.

In this sample, this clonotype turned up many times. The chain joins TRBV2 to TRBJ2-3; D not resolved. This CDR3 has 13 residues. Trimming removed 5 bases from V and 2 bases from J, with 8 bases in between. CDR1 is SNHLY and CDR2 is FYNNEI in the germline V gene. CDR3 bases: TGTGCCAGCAGTAAATGGACCACAGATACGCAGTATTTT. Its protein product is CASSKWTTDTQYF. Drawing the rest from reference TRBV2 and TRBJ2-3, the complete variable domain is EPEVTQTPSHQVTQMGQEVILRCVPISNHLYFYWYRQILGQKVEFLVSFYNNEISEKSEIFDDQFSVERPDGSNFTLKIRSTKLEDSAMYFCASSKWTTDTQYFGPGTRLTVL.

This clonotype was counted a few times. The CDR3 sequence: CASSQSLEQYF. The CDR3 nucleotides are TGTGCCAGCAGCCAGAGTCTGGAGCAGTACTTC. The chain recombines TRBV5-5 with TRBJ2-7; D is uncertain. This CDR3 spans 11 amino acids. CDR1 SGHKS and CDR2 YYEKEE come from the germline V gene (reference sequence). Trimming left V 4 bases short and J 7 bases short, with 9 bases between.

The genes are TRBV5-1 and TRBJ1-2; unclear D gene. The CDR3 totals 12 residues. Germline CDR1 and CDR2: SGHRS and YFSETQ. V lost 4 bases and J 8 bases, leaving 12 bases between the germline ends. CDR3 sequence reads: CASSKDLSGYTF. Written as DNA, the CDR3 is TGCGCCAGCAGCAAGGACCTCTCGGGCTACACCTTC.

This chain links TRBV20-1 with TRBJ2-3, with D unclear. Trimming shortened V by 2 bases and J by 1 base, and 13 bases separated the two germline ends. This CDR3 contains 15 residues. Germline V gives CDR1 DFQATT, CDR2 SNEGSKA (reference sequence). The CDR3 DNA sequence: TGCAGTGCTAGAATCCAACTCACAGGCACAGATACGCAGTATTTT. This sequence encodes CSARIQLTGTDTQYF.

This clonotype was counted only a few times. The chain recombines TRBV20-1 with TRBJ2-1, with D possibly being TRBD2 (5 bases). Germline V lookup: CDR1 DFQATT, CDR2 SNEGSKA (reference sequence). The CDR3 is 16 amino acids. Trimming removed 3 bases from V and 0 bases from J, with 15 bases in between. CDR3 coding DNA: TGCAGTGCTAGTGAGGGCAGGCGGAGCTCCTACAATGAGCAGTTCTTC. Its translation is CSASEGRRSSYNEQFF.